Each of the 3 T cell receptor beta chains below was sequenced from the same sample in a study of blood T cell repertoires in COVID-19. Data came from immunoSEQ multiplex PCR; TCRdb stores just in-frame clones and leaves some out. This sample has 98,000 or so clones, with 85% to 90% found just once. Sequenced material: peripheral blood. These receptor sequences come from a human donor in a cohort sampled during active COVID-19.

The gene calls are TRBV7-2 and TRBJ2-3; 11 bases line up with TRBD2. The V gene's germline CDR1 is SGHTA and CDR2 FQGNSA. V trimming: 5 bases; J trimming: 6 bases; junction bases outside the gene matches: 7. The CDR3 consists of 15 residues. The CDR3 bases are TGTGCCAGCAGCAACGCTAGCGGGAGGCCGGATACGCAGTATTTT. As protein: CASSNASGRPDTQYF. The full variable domain, in which reference TRBV7-2 and TRBJ2-3 provide the parts outside the CDR3, is GAGVSQSPSNKVTEKGKDVELRCDPISGHTALYWYRQSLGQGLEFLIYFQGNSAPDKSGLPSDRFSAERTGGSVSTLTIQRTQQEDSAVYLCASSNASGRPDTQYFGPGTRLTVL.

The chain joins TRBV24-1 to TRBJ1-1; 9 bases are shared with TRBD1. The CDR3 totals 14 residues. Germline-derived CDR1 and CDR2 are KGHDR and SFDVKD. J was trimmed by 6 bases and V by 4 bases; bases with no gene match: 5. The CDR3 bases are TGTGCCACCAGTGAAGGACAGGGGCTCGCTGAAGCTTTCTTT. Translating it yields CATSEGQGLAEAFF.

The rearrangement uses TRBV19 and TRBJ2-1, with TRBD2 identical over 7 bases. CDR1 is LNHDA, CDR2 SQIVND, per germline (reference sequence). After removal of 3 bases from V and 8 bases from J, the junction contained 10 bases not matched to a gene. The CDR3 is 15 amino acids. The CDR3 DNA is TGTGCCAGTAGTATCTTCGCGACTAGCCCCCATGAGCAGTTCTTC. As protein: CASSIFATSPHEQFF.